A single sample gave rise to the 10 T cell receptor beta chains below, sequenced in a study of post-analysis software for immune sequencing data. Study-wide results and limits: About five TRBV segments, including TRBV5-6, TRBV5-1 and TRBV20-1, were more frequent in patients than controls.

Their antigen targets remain unknown. cDNA libraries for TCR beta contained unique molecular identifiers. TCRdb analysed the PCR reads with MiXCR anew, one entry per CDR3 protein. The table records about 430,000 distinct CDR3 sequences, approximately 38% of them present only once. Sequencing input: blood. These receptors all come from a girl aged 2-10 years with multiple sclerosis.

This clonotype was counted between two and nine times. The genes are TRBV18 and TRBJ1-1; D is possibly TRBD1 (6 bases). The CDR3 consists of 16 residues. Trimming took 3 bases from V and 4 from J, leaving 18 bases between them. Germline V gene data show CDR1 as KGHSH and CDR2 as LQKENI. CDR3 sequence reads: CASSPRTVGPSTEAFF. CDR3 bases: TGTGCCAGCTCACCGCGGACAGTGGGCCCGAGCACTGAAGCTTTCTTT.

This clonotype was seen a few times. V gene TRBV20-1 combines with J gene TRBJ2-3; the D gene could be TRBD1 or TRBD2 (5 bases each). V was shortened by 3 bases and J by 1 base, with 8 bases between the two germline ends. The germline V gene has CDR1 DFQATT and CDR2 SNEGSKA (reference sequence). The CDR3 has 13 residues. CDR3 sequence reads: CSARGTRTDTQYF. The CDR3 nucleotides read TGCAGTGCTAGGGGGACCCGCACAGATACGCAGTATTTT.

This clonotype was counted ten times or more. The chain combines TRBV6-5 with TRBJ2-7; 12 nucleotides align to TRBD1. In germline, CDR1 is MNHEY, CDR2 SVGAGI. The CDR3 runs to 16 residues. V trimming: 0 bases; J trimming: 4 bases; junction bases outside the gene matches: 4. The CDR3 sequence: CASSYSRDRGLYEQYF. In DNA form, the CDR3 reads TGTGCCAGCAGTTACTCGAGGGACAGGGGGCTTTACGAGCAGTACTTC.

The chain combines TRBV20-1 with TRBJ2-5, with 12 bases matching TRBD2. In germline, CDR1 is DFQATT, CDR2 SNEGSKA (reference sequence). The junction had 8 bases not matched to a gene; V was cut back by 0 bases and J by 6 bases. This CDR3 is built from 16 residues. CDR3 in DNA: TGCAGTGCTAGAGATTCAGGGACTAGCGGGTTCAAGACCCAGTACTTC. It yields the protein CSARDSGTSGFKTQYF.

This clonotype turned up a few times. The chain is built from TRBV29-1 and TRBJ2-7; D is unclear. V was shortened by 4 bases and J by 0 bases, with 4 bases between the two germline ends. The germline V gene has CDR1 SQVTM and CDR2 ANQGSEA. This CDR3 has 11 amino acids. The CDR3 spells CSVGGSYEQYF. The CDR3 region has the DNA TGCAGCGTTGGGGGCTCCTACGAGCAGTACTTC.

The chain links TRBV6-5 to TRBJ2-1, with 8 positions matching TRBD1. Germline V gene sequence: CDR1 MNHEY, CDR2 SVGAGI. CDR3 length equals 15 residues. Losses at the gene ends were 2 bases for V and 4 bases for J; bases not matched to a gene: 4. The CDR3 DNA reads TGTGCCAGCAGTTACGGAGGACAGGGTTACAATGAGCAGTTCTTC. This sequence encodes CASSYGGQGYNEQFF.

By share, this clonotype counts as medium-sized. This chain joins TRBV4-1 and TRBJ2-7, with TRBD2 identical over 11 bases. CDR3 size: 18 residues. Germline V CDR1 and CDR2: MGHRA, YSYEKL. The V and J ends lost 1 base and 5 bases, in that order; junction bases with no gene match: 13. The chain's CDR3 is CASSQAVAGGHRSHEQYF. In DNA form, the CDR3 reads TGCGCCAGCAGCCAAGCGGTAGCGGGAGGGCACAGGAGTCACGAGCAGTACTTC.

The J gene is TRBJ1-6, the V gene TRBV7-3, with a weak D call TRBD1 (6 bases). The V and J ends lost 4 bases and 10 bases respectively, with 11 bases between them. Germline values: CDR1 SGHTA, CDR2 FQGTGA. The CDR3 loop spans 13 amino acids. CDR3 DNA: TGTGCCAGCAGCTCGGGGGACACCTCACCCCTCCACTTT. Translated: CASSSGDTSPLHF.

The chain uses TRBV7-2 and TRBJ2-1; D remains unclear. V gave up 5 bases and J gave up 10 bases, with 12 bases separating them. The CDR3 is made up of 12 amino acids. From germline, CDR1 is SGHTA and CDR2 FQGNSA. The CDR3 coding sequence is TGTGCCAGCAGCCCCCGATTGGGGGAGCAGTTCTTC. This encodes CASSPRLGEQFF.

With regard to this clonotype: An end of the junction differs from the germline gene, which may be a read error. The CDR3, as DNA: TGTGCCAGCAGCCCCTCATCTACTGGGGCCAACGCCCTGACTTTC. Protein product: CASSPSSTGANALTF. This rearrangement joins TRBV7-6 to TRBJ2-6, with a tentative D call TRBD1 (5 bases). This CDR3 spans 15 amino acids. From germline, CDR1 is SGHVS and CDR2 FNYEAQ.